The 15 T cell receptor beta chains below were found in one sample sequenced in a study of T cell repertoires in cytomegalovirus infection. Each CDR3 protein is one row after TCRdb ran MiXCR on the reads. The data contain a few hundred thousand distinct CDR3 sequences, 40% of them singletons. These TCRs are of unknown antigen specificity. Material: cultured PBMCs, obtained from culture after CMV antigen stimulation. These receptor sequences come from a human donor in good health (CMV status not recorded). Some clones in this sample may be carry-over from other donors' samples.

The chain's CDR3 is CASSQEWFGTGLDQPQHF. The CDR3 nucleotides read TGCGCCAGCAGCCAAGAGTGGTTCGGGACAGGGTTGGATCAGCCCCAGCATTTT. The chain uses TRBV4-3 and TRBJ1-5, with TRBD1 matching over 9 bases. Germline V lookup: CDR1 LGHNA, CDR2 YSLEER. The CDR3 runs to 18 residues. With 0 bases clipped from V and 5 bases from J, the junction kept 11 bases outside the gene matches.

The V call is TRBV12-3 or TRBV12-4, the J call TRBJ2-3; D call uncertain. Between the trimmed V and J ends, which lost 4 bases and 5 bases, there was a span of 13 bases. The CDR3 covers 14 residues. Written as DNA, the CDR3 is TGTGCCAGCAGTTCTTCCCCTCTGGGAGATACGCAGTATTTT. It encodes CASSSSPLGDTQYF.

The chain employs TRBV28 and TRBJ1-3, with D hard to call. Germline CDR1 reads MDHEN; CDR2 reads SYDVKM. This CDR3 has 15 residues. The V end was cut by 4 bases, the J end by 0 bases, with 10 bases between. For the CDR3, the DNA is TGTGCCAGCAGTTCCCCCGGGTTCTCTGGAAACACCATATATTTT. This translates into CASSSPGFSGNTIYF. The entire variable domain, with the rest obtained from reference TRBV28 and TRBJ1-3, is as follows: DVKVTQSSRYLVKRTGEKVFLECVQDMDHENMFWYRQDPGLGLRLIYFSYDVKMKEKGDIPEGYSVSREKKERFSLILESASTNQTSMYLCASSSPGFSGNTIYFGEGSWLTVV.

The chain couples TRBV7-6 to TRBJ2-7, with a weak D call TRBD2 (6 bases). V was clipped by 0 bases and J by 4 bases, with 13 bases between them. The CDR3 length is 15 residues. CDR1 is SGHVS, CDR2 FNYEAQ, per germline. The CDR3: CASSLARRGDYEQYF. For the CDR3, the DNA is TGTGCCAGCAGCTTAGCGAGGAGGGGAGATTACGAGCAGTACTTC.

The J gene is TRBJ2-7, the V gene TRBV5-6, with unresolved D. Germline values: CDR1 SGHDT, CDR2 YYEEEE. The V gene lost 3 bases and the J gene lost 2 bases, with 9 bases spanning the gap. There are 13 residues in the CDR3. CDR3 sequence (DNA): TGTGCCAGCAGCTCCTTGGGGACCTACGAGCAGTACTTC. Residues: CASSSLGTYEQYF.

This chain connects TRBV4-2 to TRBJ2-3, with D perhaps TRBD2 (6 bases). This CDR3 is built from 16 residues. The germline V gene encodes CDR1 LGHNA and CDR2 YNFKEQ. V dropped 5 bases and J dropped 0 bases, with 15 bases sitting between them. CDR3 sequence (DNA): TGTGCCAGCAGCTACCCCGGGGGTGGGAGCACAGATACGCAGTATTTT. This sequence encodes CASSYPGGGSTDTQYF.

V is TRBV27 and J is TRBJ1-6; 8 bases are a match to TRBD1. In germline, CDR1 is MNHEY, CDR2 SMNVEV (reference sequence). V lost 6 bases, J lost 0 bases, and 7 bases stayed unmatched. CDR3 length: 17 amino acids. CDR3 coding DNA: TGTGCCAGCAGGCGGGACAGGATAAGCTCCTATAATTCACCCCTCCACTTT. It is translated as CASRRDRISSYNSPLHF.

V gene TRBV12-3 or TRBV12-4 combines with J gene TRBJ2-1; D is possibly TRBD2 (5 bases). Between the trimmed V and J ends, which lost 2 bases and 5 bases, there was a span of 7 bases. The CDR3 loop spans 13 amino acids. CDR3 residues: CASSLPGNNEQFF. CDR3 bases: TGTGCCAGCAGTTTACCGGGGAACAATGAGCAGTTCTTC.

The chain employs TRBV6-2 or TRBV6-3 and TRBJ2-2; D remains unclear. V was shortened by 9 bases and J by 8 bases, with 22 bases between the two germline ends. The CDR3 has 15 amino acids. Germline V lookup: CDR1 MNHEY, CDR2 SVGEGT. The CDR3 sequence is CASRLLEGKKGELFF. In nucleotides, the CDR3 is TGTGCCAGTCGACTGCTCGAAGGGAAGAAGGGGGAGCTGTTTTTT.

V is TRBV12-5 and J is TRBJ1-2; D is possibly TRBD1 (6 bases). Germline CDR1 and CDR2: LGHNT and FRNRAP. The CDR3 extends over 18 amino acids. The CDR3 region has the DNA TGTGCCAATACATCCACGGGGCCGGGGGCAAGATCTAACTATGGCTACACCTTC. Protein product: CANTSTGPGARSNYGYTF. Complete variable domain (other parts from reference TRBV12-5 and TRBJ1-2): DARVTQTPRHKVTEMGQEVTMRCQPILGHNTVFWYRQTMMQGLELLAYFRNRAPLDDSGMPKDRFSAEMPDATLATLKIQPSEPRDSAVYFCANTSTGPGARSNYGYTFGSGTRLTVV.

The V call is TRBV6-1, the J call TRBJ2-7; TRBD2 is a possible D gene (5 bases). Germline values: CDR1 MNHNS, CDR2 SASEGT. The V end lost 8 bases, the J end lost 1 base, and 15 bases lay between the germline ends. The CDR3 extends over 14 amino acids. The CDR3 is CASRGTSGSYEQYF. The CDR3 DNA reads as TGTGCCAGCCGAGGAACTAGTGGGTCCTACGAGCAGTACTTC.

The chain links TRBV7-2 to TRBJ2-3, with D perhaps TRBD2 (6 bases). This CDR3 has 15 residues. The germline V gene encodes CDR1 SGHTA and CDR2 FQGNSA. V lost 1 base to trimming and J lost 2 bases, with 10 bases between them. CDR3 bases: TGTGCCAGCAGCTTAGACCGGGACTTCACAGATACGCAGTATTTT. Translated, it gives CASSLDRDFTDTQYF.

J is TRBJ2-1 and V is TRBV15; the D gene could be TRBD1 or TRBD2 (6 bases each). Trimming removed 6 bases from V and 8 bases from J, with 17 bases in between. CDR1 and CDR2 (germline): LNHNV, YYDKDF (reference sequence). The CDR3 extends over 14 amino acids. In DNA form, the CDR3 reads TGTGCCACCAGGGGGGCGGGAAGATTGGATGAGCAGTTCTTC. Protein sequence: CATRGAGRLDEQFF.

This chain links TRBV7-2 with TRBJ1-3, with D perhaps matching TRBD1 (6 bases). Germline CDR1 and CDR2: SGHTA and FQGNSA. The CDR3 is 15 amino acids. Trimming cost V 3 bases and J 4 bases, with 13 bases left between them. In DNA form, the CDR3 reads TGTGCCAGCAGCTTGTCACAGGGCATAGGAAACACCATATATTTT. It is translated as CASSLSQGIGNTIYF.

This clonotype was observed a few times. The V call is TRBV20-1, the J call TRBJ1-5; D is ambiguous. Looked up from germline, CDR1 is DFQATT and CDR2 is SNEGSKA (reference sequence). The CDR3 length is 13 residues. V lost 3 bases and J lost 6, with 12 bases in between. CDR3 in DNA: TGCAGTGCTAGGGGTCAAGGGAGTCAGCCCCAGCATTTT. It yields the protein CSARGQGSQPQHF.